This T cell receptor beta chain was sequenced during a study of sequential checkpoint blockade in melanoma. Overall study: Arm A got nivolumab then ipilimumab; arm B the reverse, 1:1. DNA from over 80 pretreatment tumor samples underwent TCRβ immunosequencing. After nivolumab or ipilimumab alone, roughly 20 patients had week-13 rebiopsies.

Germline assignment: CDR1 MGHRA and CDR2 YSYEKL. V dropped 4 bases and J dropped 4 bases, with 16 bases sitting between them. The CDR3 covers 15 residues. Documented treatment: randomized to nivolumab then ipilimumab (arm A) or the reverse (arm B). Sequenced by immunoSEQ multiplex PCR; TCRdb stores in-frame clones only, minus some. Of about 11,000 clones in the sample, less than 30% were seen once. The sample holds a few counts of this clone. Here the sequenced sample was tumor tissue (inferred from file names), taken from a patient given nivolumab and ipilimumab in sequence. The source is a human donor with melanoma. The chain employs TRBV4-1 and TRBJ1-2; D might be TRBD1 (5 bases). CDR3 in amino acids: CASSLRPQDFYGYTF. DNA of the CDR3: TGCGCCAGCAGCCTCCGCCCACAGGATTTCTATGGCTACACCTTC.